The rows below give T cell receptor beta chains drawn from one sample of a study of blood T cell repertoires in COVID-19. Sequencing was performed with immunoSEQ multiplex PCR; in TCRdb, only in-frame clones are kept and a portion is missing. The data contain some 150,000 clones, less than 90% of them seen just once; the ten biggest clones take up about 38%. Material: peripheral blood. The receptors shown here come from a human donor in a cohort sampled during active COVID-19. Both conserved end residues are part of each CDR3. Fields, in order: clone size, D gene, J gene, V gene, CDR3 protein, CDR3 DNA. The D gene is left open where the match is weak. Some rows mark clone size as missing; the rest say once, few, many or name a class of expanded clone.

- | - | TRBJ2-2 | TRBV9 | CASSETPGLTGELFF | TGTGCCAGCAGCGAGACACCTGGCCTCACCGGGGAGCTGTTTTTT
once | TRBD1 | TRBJ1-4 | TRBV6-1 | CASSDRGSGEKLFF | TGTGCCAGCAGTGACAGGGGGTCGGGGGAAAAACTGTTTTTT
- | - | TRBJ2-7 | TRBV28 | CASSLGQGRSPEQYF | TGTGCCAGCAGTTTAGGGCAGGGAAGGTCACCCGAGCAGTACTTC
- | TRBD1 | TRBJ2-5 | TRBV19 | CASSTPGQGAGETQYF | TGTGCCAGTAGTACCCCGGGACAGGGGGCGGGAGAGACCCAGTACTTC
once | TRBD1 | TRBJ1-5 | TRBV10-3 | CAISTGAEGPQPQHF | TGTGCCATCAGTACAGGGGCGGAGGGACCTCAGCCCCAGCATTTT
- | - | TRBJ1-5 | TRBV4-1 | CASSRSGRVDQPQHF | TGCGCCAGCAGCCGCTCCGGGAGGGTTGATCAGCCCCAGCATTTT
- | TRBD1 | TRBJ1-2 | TRBV27 | CASSRRQGYLNGYTF | TGTGCCAGCAGCCGCCGACAGGGTTACTTGAATGGCTACACCTTC
- | - | TRBJ2-2 | TRBV30 | CAWTRGRTGELFF | TGTGCCTGGACTCGGGGTAGAACCGGGGAGCTGTTTTTT
- | TRBD1 | TRBJ2-7 | TRBV6-5 | CATLRDRGSYEQYF | TGTGCCACCCTACGGGACAGGGGTTCCTACGAGCAGTACTTC
- | - | TRBJ1-1 | TRBV9 | CASSADRNTEAFF | TGTGCCAGCAGTGCGGACAGGAACACTGAAGCTTTCTTT
- | TRBD1 | TRBJ1-6 | TRBV4-3 | CASSPSPGTGVYSPLHF | TGCGCCAGCAGCCCATCCCCAGGGACAGGGGTATATTCACCCCTCCACTTT
- | - | TRBJ1-6 | TRBV5-6 | CASSLVRASNSPLHF | TGTGCCAGCAGCTTGGTCAGGGCATCTAATTCACCCCTCCACTTT
- | - | TRBJ1-6 | TRBV7-9 | CASSLGTGIYNSPLHF | TGTGCCAGCAGCTTAGGAACGGGGATCTATAATTCACCCCTCCACTTT
- | TRBD2 | TRBJ2-1 | TRBV10-3 | CSAGGFDNEQFF | TGTTCCGCGGGGGGGTTCGACAATGAGCAGTTCTTC
- | - | TRBJ1-2 | TRBV9 | CASSLLGSWGRGGYTF | TGTGCCAGCAGCCTACTGGGGAGTTGGGGGCGCGGCGGCTACACCTTC
- | - | TRBJ1-1 | TRBV30 | CAFEATRGAFF | TGTGCCTTTGAAGCCACTCGGGGAGCTTTCTTT
- | - | TRBJ1-2 | TRBV3-1/TRBV3-2 | CASSQAAARPYGYTF | TGTGCCAGCAGCCAAGCGGCGGCCCGACCATATGGCTACACCTTC
- | - | TRBJ1-2 | TRBV28 | CASTVYTGSLGYTF | TGTGCCAGCACTGTCTACACCGGGTCCCTTGGCTACACCTTC
few | TRBD1 | TRBJ2-2 | TRBV6-4 | CASSDSGQGAHTGELFF | TGTGCCAGCAGTGACTCGGGTCAGGGGGCGCATACCGGGGAGCTGTTTTTT
- | - | TRBJ2-4 | TRBV7-9 | CASSLVGREGKNIQYF | TGTGCCAGCAGCTTAGTGGGCAGGGAAGGCAAAAACATTCAGTACTTC
once | - | TRBJ1-1 | TRBV5-1 | CASSLDTGITEAFF | TGCGCCAGCAGCTTGGACACAGGGATCACTGAAGCTTTCTTT
- | - | TRBJ2-1 | TRBV19 | CASSAQVGPRIEQFF | TGTGCCAGTAGTGCCCAGGTGGGGCCGCGGATTGAGCAGTTCTTC
few | TRBD1 | TRBJ2-7 | TRBV6-2/TRBV6-3 | CASSWGQGYEQYF | TGTGCCAGCAGCTGGGGACAGGGTTACGAGCAGTACTTC
once | TRBD2 | TRBJ2-1 | TRBV6-1 | CASSELSSGSSYNEQFF | TGTGCCAGCAGTGAACTGAGTAGCGGGTCCTCCTACAATGAGCAGTTCTTC
- | - | TRBJ2-7 | TRBV5-6 | CASSFSYEQYF | TGTGCCAGCAGCTTCAGCTACGAGCAGTACTTC
- | - | TRBJ2-7 | TRBV7-9 | CASSLAGQSEQYF | TGTGCCAGCAGCCTCGCGGGACAGTCCGAGCAGTACTTC
- | - | TRBJ1-2 | TRBV28 | CASSSYGRADVGYTF | TGTGCCAGCAGTTCCTACGGCAGGGCCGACGTAGGCTACACCTTC
- | TRBD1 | TRBJ2-7 | TRBV6-5 | CASSSLQGASYEQYF | TGTGCCAGCAGTTCACTTCAGGGGGCCTCCTACGAGCAGTACTTC
- | TRBD1 | TRBJ2-1 | TRBV19 | CASKARDRRNEQFF | TGTGCCAGTAAGGCCCGGGACAGGAGGAATGAGCAGTTCTTC